The 30 T cell receptor beta chains below all came from one sample that was sequenced in a study of T-cell memory formation after mild COVID-19. A single record per CDR3 protein comes from TCRdb applying MiXCR to the 5' RACE reads. The repertoire includes about 130,000 distinct CDR3 sequences, around 6.3% of them detected once, and approximately 2% sits in the top ten. The sample consisted of PBMCs or a T cell subset sorted from them (not recorded which). The receptors shown here come from an adult woman who had mild COVID-19 (a few samples of this study predate the infection). Cell type and time point are not known.

The CDR3, as DNA: TGTGCCAGCAGTGAGGGGACGGGATTGAATCAGCCCCAGCATTTT. Translating it yields CASSEGTGLNQPQHF. This chain uses TRBV6-1 with TRBJ1-5; possibly TRBD1 for D (5 bases). This CDR3 has 15 residues. Germline V gene lookup returns CDR1 MNHNS and CDR2 SASEGT. The V gene lost 3 bases and the J gene lost 4 bases, with 13 bases spanning the gap.

The chain employs TRBV11-1 and TRBJ2-6; TRBD2 agrees at 10 bases. From germline, CDR1 is SGHAT and CDR2 FQDESV (reference sequence). The CDR3 runs 19 residues. J was trimmed by 4 bases and V by 6 bases; bases with no gene match: 15. CDR3: CASSYPRGLAGAGANVLTF. The CDR3 DNA is TGTGCCAGCAGTTACCCCCGAGGGCTAGCGGGAGCCGGGGCCAACGTCCTGACTTTC.

The chain links TRBV7-9 to TRBJ2-2; the D is unclear. The CDR3 consists of 17 residues. Trimming shortened V by 2 bases and J by 4 bases, and 17 bases separated the two germline ends. CDR1 SEHNR and CDR2 FQNEAQ come from the germline V gene (reference sequence). The CDR3 here is CASSLIGLTSGTGELFF. In DNA form, the CDR3 reads TGTGCCAGCAGCTTAATCGGCCTAACCTCGGGCACCGGGGAGCTGTTTTTT.

The sample holds a few counts of this clonotype. V gene TRBV7-2 combines with J gene TRBJ2-1, with D perhaps matching TRBD2 (5 bases). Germline V lookup: CDR1 SGHTA, CDR2 FQGNSA. CDR3 length equals 15 residues. The V end was cut by 4 bases, the J end by 3 bases, with 13 bases between. For the CDR3, the DNA is TGTGCCAGCAGCTCAACCGGGGTGAGCTACAATGAGCAGTTCTTC. Its translation is CASSSTGVSYNEQFF.

The rearrangement joins TRBV27 to TRBJ2-1, with 7 bases matching TRBD1. J was trimmed by 6 bases and V by 6 bases; bases with no gene match: 8. CDR1 and CDR2 (germline): MNHEY, SMNVEV (reference sequence). The CDR3 is 14 amino acids. The CDR3 DNA reads TGTGCCAGCAGACAGGGGAGAGTTGTCAATGAGCAGTTCTTC. Protein sequence: CASRQGRVVNEQFF.

V is TRBV12-3 or TRBV12-4 and J is TRBJ1-2; no firm D call. There are 14 residues in the CDR3. Trimming left V 3 bases short and J 2 bases short, with 10 bases between. CDR3 sequence: CASSLAIGNYGYTF. CDR3 bases: TGTGCCAGCAGTTTGGCGATCGGGAACTATGGCTACACCTTC.

The V and J genes are TRBV5-5 and TRBJ2-1; possibly TRBD1 for D (6 bases). V was cut by 4 bases and J by 9 bases, with 11 bases left in between. Looked up from germline, CDR1 is SGHKS and CDR2 is YYEKEE (reference sequence). This CDR3 region has 12 residues. The CDR3 bases are TGTGCCAGCAGCGAGCAGGGGACTGAGCAGTTCTTC. Protein: CASSEQGTEQFF. Complete variable domain (other parts from reference TRBV5-5 and TRBJ2-1): DAGVTQSPTHLIKTRGQQVTLRCSPISGHKSVSWYQQVLGQGPQFIFQYYEKEERGRGNFPDRFSARQFPNYSSELNVNALLLGDSALYLCASSEQGTEQFFGPGTRLTVL.

This clonotype was seen more than once but under ten times. The rearrangement joins TRBV6-1 to TRBJ2-2, with a weak D call TRBD2 (5 bases). V was clipped by 10 bases and J by 5 bases, with 14 bases between them. This CDR3 is 13 amino acids long. Germline V gives CDR1 MNHNS, CDR2 SASEGT. The CDR3 coding sequence is TGTGCCACCTACAGAGGGCGGACCGGGGAGCTGTTTTTT. This gives the protein CATYRGRTGELFF.

This clonotype was detected only once. It is unclear where the CDR3 begins or ends on the DNA, so no DNA is shown, and the CDR3 is as TCRdb lists it. The V gene is TRBV12-3 or TRBV12-4, the J gene TRBJ1-2; the tabulated D call, TRBD1, remains unverified against the DNA. The CDR3 is 12 residues long, counting both termini. The CDR3 region is CASSLVGTGSTF.

A few counts support this clonotype. This chain joins TRBV6-6 and TRBJ1-1; a possible D gene is TRBD1 (5 bases). CDR1 is MNHNY and CDR2 is SVGAGI in the germline V gene (reference sequence). CDR3 size: 15 residues. The V gene lost 0 bases and the J gene lost 1 base, with 9 bases spanning the gap. CDR3 residues: CASSYSRGRNTEAFF. CDR3 DNA: TGTGCCAGCAGTTACTCGCGGGGCAGGAACACTGAAGCTTTCTTT.

At least ten counts were recorded for this clonotype. The rearrangement uses TRBV11-2 and TRBJ2-1; D gene unclear. This CDR3 comprises 16 residues. CDR1 is SGHAT, CDR2 FQNNGV, per germline. V lost 1 base and J 0 bases, leaving 10 bases between the germline ends. CDR3: CASSLVTSSSYNEQFF. CDR3 DNA sequence: TGTGCCAGCAGCTTAGTGACCTCGAGCTCCTACAATGAGCAGTTCTTC. Drawing the rest from reference TRBV11-2 and TRBJ2-1, the complete variable domain is EAGVAQSPRYKIIEKRQSVAFWCNPISGHATLYWYQQILGQGPKLLIQFQNNGVVDDSQLPKDRFSAERLKGVDSTLKIQPAKLEDSAVYLCASSLVTSSSYNEQFFGPGTRLTVL.

At least ten counts were recorded for this clonotype. This chain links TRBV7-2 with TRBJ2-1; unclear D gene. Trimming stripped 1 base from V and 9 bases from J, with 7 bases between. The CDR3 sequence is 12 residues long. Germline lookup yields CDR1 SGHTA and CDR2 FQGNSA. The CDR3, as DNA: TGTGCCAGCAGCTTAGACTTCGGTGAGCAGTTCTTC. As protein: CASSLDFGEQFF.

This clonotype was picked up many times. V and J are TRBV7-8 and TRBJ1-2; 7 bases are a match to TRBD1. Trimming removed 5 bases from V and 4 bases from J; junction bases left unmatched: 10. CDR3 length: 15 amino acids. CDR1 SGHVS and CDR2 FQNEAQ come from the germline V gene. CDR3 sequence reads: CASSPPERQGYGYTF. In DNA form, the CDR3 reads TGTGCCAGCAGCCCCCCCGAGAGACAGGGCTATGGCTACACCTTC.

Ten or more counts support this clonotype. The rearrangement uses TRBV24-1 and TRBJ2-3, with TRBD1 identical over 9 bases. Germline CDR1 is KGHDR and CDR2 is SFDVKD. V trimming: 4 bases; J trimming: 4 bases; junction bases outside the gene matches: 8. The CDR3 has 16 amino acids. The CDR3 loop reads CATSEPRGQGSDTQYF. In DNA form, the CDR3 reads TGTGCCACCAGTGAACCCCGAGGACAGGGGTCAGATACGCAGTATTTT.

This clonotype appeared a few times. The chain employs TRBV7-2 and TRBJ2-1; no definite D call. CDR1 SGHTA and CDR2 FQGNSA come from the germline V gene. V was cut by 2 bases and J by 9 bases, with 5 bases left in between. The CDR3 is made up of 11 amino acids. The CDR3 coding sequence is TGTGCCAGCAGCTTAAGTTTTGAGCAGTTCTTC. Its translation: CASSLSFEQFF.

The gene calls are TRBV7-6 and TRBJ2-3; D might be TRBD1 (8 bases). Germline assignment: CDR1 SGHVS and CDR2 FNYEAQ. The CDR3 length is 14 residues. The V end was cut by 3 bases, the J end by 5 bases, with 12 bases between. The CDR3 loop is CASSFTGGGDTQYF. The CDR3 DNA is TGTGCCAGCAGCTTTACAGGGGGGGGAGATACGCAGTATTTT.

This clonotype was detected ten times or more. V gene TRBV5-4 combines with J gene TRBJ2-2, with 9 bases aligning to TRBD2. This CDR3 spans 16 amino acids. Germline V lookup: CDR1 SGHNT, CDR2 YYREEE (reference sequence). V lost 4 bases and J lost 0; bases outside the gene matches: 4. The CDR3, as DNA: TGTGCCAGCAGCAGAACTAGCGGGCCGAACACCGGGGAGCTGTTTTTT. Its protein is CASSRTSGPNTGELFF.

Ten or more counts support this clonotype. This chain uses TRBV5-1 with TRBJ2-1; the match to TRBD2 covers 9 bases. This CDR3 comprises 16 residues. V gave up 1 base and J gave up 0 bases; unmatched junction bases: 2. The germline V gene encodes CDR1 SGHRS and CDR2 YFSETQ. CDR3 region: CASSLRLAASYNEQFF. In DNA form, the CDR3 reads TGCGCCAGCAGCTTGAGACTAGCGGCCTCCTACAATGAGCAGTTCTTC.

This clonotype was counted between two and nine times. The chain employs TRBV24-1 and TRBJ2-2, with D unresolved. Germline assignment: CDR1 KGHDR and CDR2 SFDVKD. V was pared by 9 bases and J by 4 bases, with 11 bases between. The CDR3 is 13 amino acids. CDR3 sequence reads: CATGQASTGELFF. The CDR3, as DNA: TGTGCCACCGGGCAGGCATCCACCGGGGAGCTGTTTTTT.

This clonotype was seen ten or more times. J is TRBJ2-1 and V is TRBV5-1, with D unclear. V lost 0 bases to trimming and J lost 7 bases, with 5 bases between them. Germline V lookup: CDR1 SGHRS, CDR2 YFSETQ. The CDR3 covers 12 residues. In DNA form, the CDR3 reads TGCGCCAGCAGCTTGGGAGTAAATGAGCAGTTCTTC. It translates to CASSLGVNEQFF.

This clonotype was recorded a few times. The chain employs TRBV19 and TRBJ2-1, with TRBD2 matching over 9 bases. The CDR3 extends over 15 amino acids. With V trimmed by 7 bases and J by 4 bases, 8 bases remained unmatched. Germline-derived CDR1 and CDR2 are LNHDA and SQIVND (reference sequence). The CDR3 sequence: CASTESGRTYNEQFF. Written as DNA, the CDR3 is TGTGCCAGTACCGAGAGCGGGAGGACTTACAATGAGCAGTTCTTC. The full variable domain, with the rest looked up from reference TRBV19 and TRBJ2-1, is DGGITQSPKYLFRKEGQNVTLSCEQNLNHDAMYWYRQDPGQGLRLIYYSQIVNDFQKGDIAEGYSVSREKKESFPLTVTSAQKNPTAFYLCASTESGRTYNEQFFGPGTRLTVL.

The chain combines TRBV7-9 with TRBJ1-2; D gene uncertain. This CDR3 contains 15 residues. Germline values: CDR1 SEHNR, CDR2 FQNEAQ (reference sequence). V was clipped by 5 bases and J by 4 bases, with 17 bases between them. The CDR3 loop reads CASSPSLVSAYGYTF. For the CDR3, the DNA is TGTGCCAGCAGCCCCTCCCTGGTCAGCGCCTATGGCTACACCTTC.

This clonotype came up a few times. The V and J genes are TRBV2 and TRBJ2-4, with TRBD2 matching 7 bases. The CDR3 has 14 amino acids. The germline V gene encodes CDR1 SNHLY and CDR2 FYNNEI. Trimming at V came to 5 bases and at J to 0 bases, leaving 1 base not matched to a gene. The CDR3 loop is CASSLAGAKNIQYF. CDR3 DNA: TGTGCCAGCAGTTTAGCGGGAGCCAAAAACATTCAGTACTTC.

Only a few counts were recorded for this clonotype. The V and J genes are TRBV12-3 or TRBV12-4 and TRBJ1-2; no definite D call. Trimming removed 6 bases at V and 4 bases at J, with 15 bases between. The CDR3 is 14 amino acids. Here the CDR3 DNA reads TGTGCCAGCAGCCAGAGGAGATCAGGCTATGGCTACACCTTC. Its protein is CASSQRRSGYGYTF.

This clonotype was seen at least ten times. The chain links TRBV4-3 to TRBJ2-2; TRBD1 matches 8 bases. The CDR3 sequence is 16 residues long. V lost 2 bases, J lost 1 base, and 3 bases stayed unmatched. Germline V gene lookup returns CDR1 LGHNA and CDR2 YSLEER. The CDR3 region is CASSQWGTGNTGELFF. The CDR3 bases are TGCGCCAGCAGCCAATGGGGGACAGGGAACACCGGGGAGCTGTTTTTT.

V is TRBV19 and J is TRBJ1-1; D ambiguous. Trimming left V 7 bases short and J 1 base short, with 16 bases between. The CDR3 length is 15 residues. In germline, CDR1 is LNHDA, CDR2 SQIVND (reference sequence). CDR3 nucleotide sequence: TGTGCCAGTATCGATCCGCGGCGGCAGAACACTGAAGCTTTCTTT. Amino acid sequence: CASIDPRRQNTEAFF.

This clonotype was counted many times. The chain links TRBV7-2 to TRBJ2-5; D not certain. CDR3 length: 13 amino acids. Trimming shortened V by 1 base and J by 5 bases, and 8 bases separated the two germline ends. Germline V gives CDR1 SGHTA, CDR2 FQGNSA. The CDR3 DNA reads TGTGCCAGCAGCTTAGGAGCGTGGGAGACCCAGTACTTC. Its translation is CASSLGAWETQYF.

This chain connects TRBV20-1 to TRBJ2-1, with TRBD2 matching 9 bases. This CDR3 has 14 amino acids. With 8 bases clipped from V and 7 bases from J, the junction kept 12 bases outside the gene matches. The germline V gene has CDR1 DFQATT and CDR2 SNEGSKA (reference sequence). In DNA, the CDR3 is TGCAGTTCCAGGAGGGCGGGAGGGAGTAATGAGCAGTTCTTC. Its protein is CSSRRAGGSNEQFF.

This clonotype was seen a few times. In DNA form, the CDR3 reads TGCGCCAGCAGCTTGATGGGGACAGGGGTATCTAACACTGAAGCTTTCTTT. Residues: CASSLMGTGVSNTEAFF. The chain employs TRBV5-1 and TRBJ1-1, with 10 bases that match TRBD1. CDR1 is SGHRS, CDR2 YFSETQ, per germline. The junction had 8 bases not matched to a gene; V was cut back by 1 base and J by 2 bases. There are 17 residues in the CDR3.

This clonotype was seen repeatedly, ten times or more. The chain carries TRBV20-1 and TRBJ2-2, with 8 bases that match TRBD2. From germline, CDR1 is DFQATT and CDR2 SNEGSKA (reference sequence). The CDR3 loop spans 15 amino acids. V was clipped by 2 bases and J by 6 bases; unmatched bases: 8. For the CDR3, the DNA is TGCAGTGCTAGAAATAGCGGGACGGGTTCCGGGGAGCTGTTTTTT. It is translated as CSARNSGTGSGELFF.